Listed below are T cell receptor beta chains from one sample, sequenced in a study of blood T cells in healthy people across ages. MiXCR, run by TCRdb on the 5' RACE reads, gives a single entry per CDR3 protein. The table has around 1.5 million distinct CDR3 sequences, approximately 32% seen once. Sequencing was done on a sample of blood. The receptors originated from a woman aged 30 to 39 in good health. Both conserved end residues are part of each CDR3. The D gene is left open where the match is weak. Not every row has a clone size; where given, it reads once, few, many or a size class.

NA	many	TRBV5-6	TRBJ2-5	CASSYRTEETQYF	TGTGCCAGCAGCTACCGGACAGAAGAGACCCAGTACTTC
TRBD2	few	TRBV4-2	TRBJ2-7	CASSPAVGGSAYEQYF	TGTGCCAGCAGCCCAGCCGTCGGGGGGTCGGCCTACGAGCAGTACTTC
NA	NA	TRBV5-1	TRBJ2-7	CASSLSPGRSYEQYF	TGCGCCAGCAGCCTCTCCCCAGGCCGTTCCTACGAGCAGTACTTC
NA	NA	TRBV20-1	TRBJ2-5	CSAPQGTDPQETQYF	TGCAGTGCTCCTCAGGGAACTGACCCGCAAGAGACCCAGTACTTC
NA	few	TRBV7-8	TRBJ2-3	CASSLETARADTQYF	TGTGCCAGCAGCTTAGAGACGGCCCGGGCGGATACGCAGTATTTT
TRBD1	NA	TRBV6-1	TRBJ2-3	CASGDRADTQYF	TGTGCCAGCGGGGACAGGGCTGATACGCAGTATTTT
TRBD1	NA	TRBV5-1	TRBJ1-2	CASSPRPGQGTYGYTF	TGCGCCAGCAGCCCCCGTCCGGGACAGGGGACCTATGGCTACACCTTC
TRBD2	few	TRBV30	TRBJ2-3	CAWSSAGGADTQYF	TGTGCCTGGAGTTCGGCGGGAGGCGCAGATACGCAGTATTTT
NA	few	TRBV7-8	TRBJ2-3	CASSLDRQFTDTQYF	TGTGCCAGCAGCTTAGACAGGCAGTTCACAGATACGCAGTATTTT
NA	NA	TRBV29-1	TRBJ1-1	CSGRRVNTEAFF	TGCAGCGGGAGACGGGTGAACACTGAAGCTTTCTTT
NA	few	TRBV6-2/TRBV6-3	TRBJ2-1	CASSLRRREQFF	TGTGCCAGCAGCCTCAGGCGAAGAGAGCAGTTCTTC
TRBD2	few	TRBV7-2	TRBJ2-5	CASSRLAGDWETQYF	TGTGCCAGCAGCCGACTAGCGGGGGACTGGGAGACCCAGTACTTC
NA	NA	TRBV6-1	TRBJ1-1	CASSESGDWTEAFF	TGTGCCAGCAGTGAATCAGGGGATTGGACTGAAGCTTTCTTT
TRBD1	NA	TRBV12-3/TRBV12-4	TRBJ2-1	CASSFSSGTGGRNEQFF	TGTGCCAGCAGTTTTTCTTCCGGGACAGGGGGGAGGAATGAGCAGTTCTTC
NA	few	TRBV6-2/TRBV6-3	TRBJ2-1	CASSRGAYEQFF	TGTGCCAGCAGCAGGGGTGCTTATGAGCAGTTCTTC
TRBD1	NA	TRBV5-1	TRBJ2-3	CASSLGQGYSTDTQYF	TGCGCCAGCAGCTTGGGACAGGGGTATAGCACAGATACGCAGTATTTT
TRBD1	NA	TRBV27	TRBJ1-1	CASRQEQGWDAEAFF	TGTGCCAGCAGACAGGAACAGGGGTGGGACGCTGAAGCTTTCTTT
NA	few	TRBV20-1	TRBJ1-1	CSVPEFTEAFF	TGCAGTGTCCCGGAGTTCACTGAAGCTTTCTTT
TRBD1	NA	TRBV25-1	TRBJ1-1	CASTRTGGTEAFF	TGTGCCAGCACTAGGACAGGGGGGACTGAAGCTTTCTTT
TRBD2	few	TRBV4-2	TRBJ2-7	CASSQVRGGYEQYF	TGTGCCAGCAGCCAAGTGAGGGGAGGGTACGAGCAGTACTTC
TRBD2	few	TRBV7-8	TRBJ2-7	CASSYGTSHSYEQYF	TGTGCCAGCAGCTATGGGACTAGTCACTCCTACGAGCAGTACTTC
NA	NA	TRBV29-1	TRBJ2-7	CSVRAATTYEQYF	TGCAGCGTTAGGGCGGCCACAACCTACGAGCAGTACTTC
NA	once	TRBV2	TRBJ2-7	CASRGGTGYSYEQYF	TGTGCCAGCAGGGGGGGGACAGGTTACTCCTACGAGCAGTACTTC
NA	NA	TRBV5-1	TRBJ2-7	CACSLVGDEQYF	TGCGCCTGCAGCTTAGTGGGGGACGAGCAGTACTTC
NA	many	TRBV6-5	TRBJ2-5	CASSTGTRETQYF	TGTGCCAGCAGCACCGGGACTCGGGAGACCCAGTACTTC
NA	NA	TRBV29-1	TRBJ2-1	CSVTGTEAYEQFF	TGCAGCGTTACCGGGACTGAAGCCTACGAGCAGTTCTTC
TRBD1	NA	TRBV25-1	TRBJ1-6	CASSESVRGHSPLHF	TGTGCCAGCAGTGAATCGGTCAGGGGGCATTCACCCCTCCACTTT
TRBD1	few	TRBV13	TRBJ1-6	CASSDEGQGVHSPLHF	TGTGCCAGCAGCGACGAGGGACAGGGTGTTCATTCACCCCTCCACTTT
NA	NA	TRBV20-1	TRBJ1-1	CSASERVLNTEAFF	TGCAGTGCTAGTGAAAGGGTACTGAACACTGAAGCTTTCTTT
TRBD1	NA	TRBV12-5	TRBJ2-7	CTSGEDRGYEQYF	TGTACTAGTGGTGAGGACAGGGGCTACGAGCAGTACTTC
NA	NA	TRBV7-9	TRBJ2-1	CASREKTGQQFF	TGTGCCAGCAGGGAAAAAACAGGGCAGCAGTTCTTC
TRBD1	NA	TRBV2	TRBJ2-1	CASRTGRRETQFF	TGTGCCAGCCGGACAGGGCGGAGAGAGACCCAGTTCTTC
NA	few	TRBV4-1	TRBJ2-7	CASSQARTSYEQYF	TGCGCCAGCAGCCAAGCCCGAACCTCCTACGAGCAGTACTTC
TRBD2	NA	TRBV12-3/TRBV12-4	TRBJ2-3	CASSYGGAGIRDTQYF	TGTGCCAGCAGTTACGGGGGGGCGGGTATAAGAGATACGCAGTATTTT
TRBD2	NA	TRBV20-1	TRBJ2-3	CSAAPGLAGNTDTQYF	TGCAGTGCAGCCCCGGGACTAGCGGGGAACACAGATACGCAGTATTTT
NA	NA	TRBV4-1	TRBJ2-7	CASSQVEHLYEQYF	TGCGCCAGCAGCCAAGTGGAACATCTATACGAGCAGTACTTC
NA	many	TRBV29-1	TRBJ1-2	CSVAGSPPYGYTF	TGCAGCGTTGCCGGATCACCCCCCTATGGCTACACCTTC